These T cell receptor beta chains were read from a single sample in a study of blood T cell repertoires in COVID-19. Some clones are missing from TCRdb's copy, which holds only in-frame ones; the method was immunoSEQ multiplex PCR. The repertoire holds around 190,000 clones, with 85% as singletons. Sequenced input: peripheral blood. Receptor source: a woman aged 60-75 years with acute or convalescent COVID-19. CDR3s include the opening cysteine and the closing phenylalanine or tryptophan. D genes are given only for firm matches. The size field is filled for only some rows; it gives once, few, many or a size class.

CDR3aa	v_gene	j_gene	abundance	d_gene
CASTGGGYTEAFF	TRBV6-5	TRBJ1-1	NA	NA
CASSLVHTDTQYF	TRBV5-8	TRBJ2-3	NA	NA
CASSLALGTGGSYGYTF	TRBV7-2	TRBJ1-2	NA	TRBD1
CASSFASGSPSQHEQFF	TRBV12-1	TRBJ2-1	NA	NA
CASSVVDNSPLHF	TRBV5-6	TRBJ1-6	NA	NA
CASSLDASYGYTF	TRBV5-1	TRBJ1-2	NA	NA
CASSFVRSSEAFF	TRBV28	TRBJ1-1	few	NA
CASSLRGTQLNTEAFF	TRBV3-1/TRBV3-2	TRBJ1-1	NA	NA
CASYPGLMRRGYEQYF	TRBV2	TRBJ2-7	NA	NA
CAISDYGKNTEAFF	TRBV10-3	TRBJ1-1	NA	NA
CKSAGSYNEQFF	TRBV19	TRBJ2-1	NA	NA
CASSPPGQIKTEAFF	TRBV18	TRBJ1-1	once	TRBD1
CASSLGQGIYGYTF	TRBV5-1	TRBJ1-2	NA	NA
CASSPKTAGELFF	TRBV18	TRBJ2-2	once	NA
CASSAGTGQETQYF	TRBV28	TRBJ2-5	NA	TRBD1
CASSRDSYSPLHF	TRBV12-3/TRBV12-4	TRBJ1-6	NA	TRBD1
CSVEAPAGTGRNGYTF	TRBV29-1	TRBJ1-2	NA	TRBD1
CATSRDRLAGAKETQYF	TRBV15	TRBJ2-5	NA	TRBD2
CASSLEGQVINQPQHF	TRBV7-9	TRBJ1-5	NA	NA
CASSLRLPRVDTQYF	TRBV28	TRBJ2-3	NA	NA
CASQRETRNEQYF	TRBV2	TRBJ2-7	NA	TRBD2
CATSDADRGSYNEQFF	TRBV24-1	TRBJ2-1	few	TRBD1
CASSPGQPQETQYF	TRBV5-1	TRBJ2-5	NA	TRBD1
CASSQGGTNGRRFF	TRBV3-1/TRBV3-2	TRBJ2-1	NA	TRBD2
CASSKLAGAAGELFF	TRBV27	TRBJ2-2	NA	TRBD2
CASSQDQIGIRLALHF	TRBV3-1/TRBV3-2	TRBJ1-6	NA	NA
CATSRTGVMNTEAFF	TRBV15	TRBJ1-1	NA	TRBD1
CATSRDGLTNTGELFF	TRBV15	TRBJ2-2	NA	NA
CASSEGTGGITGELFF	TRBV5-1	TRBJ2-2	NA	TRBD1
CASSSRPPVTNEQFF	TRBV7-2	TRBJ2-1	NA	NA
CATSTGSVYGYTF	TRBV24-1	TRBJ1-2	few	NA
CASSFGTSGSPQTQYF	TRBV7-8	TRBJ2-5	once	TRBD2
CASSIDNWPGKSGNTIYF	TRBV19	TRBJ1-3	NA	NA
CASSPTGQTEAFF	TRBV18	TRBJ1-1	NA	NA
CASGSDKQGSTEAFF	TRBV6-5	TRBJ1-1	NA	NA
CASSPATANSYNSPLHF	TRBV13	TRBJ1-6	NA	NA
CASSLRGLAGVRTDTQYF	TRBV27	TRBJ2-3	NA	TRBD2
CASSPLEGAYEQYF	TRBV28	TRBJ2-7	once	NA
CASSRGQGNEQFF	TRBV5-1	TRBJ2-1	NA	TRBD1
CAIRRDRENTEAFF	TRBV10-3	TRBJ1-1	NA	TRBD1
CASSSTNMNTEAFF	TRBV7-2	TRBJ1-1	NA	NA